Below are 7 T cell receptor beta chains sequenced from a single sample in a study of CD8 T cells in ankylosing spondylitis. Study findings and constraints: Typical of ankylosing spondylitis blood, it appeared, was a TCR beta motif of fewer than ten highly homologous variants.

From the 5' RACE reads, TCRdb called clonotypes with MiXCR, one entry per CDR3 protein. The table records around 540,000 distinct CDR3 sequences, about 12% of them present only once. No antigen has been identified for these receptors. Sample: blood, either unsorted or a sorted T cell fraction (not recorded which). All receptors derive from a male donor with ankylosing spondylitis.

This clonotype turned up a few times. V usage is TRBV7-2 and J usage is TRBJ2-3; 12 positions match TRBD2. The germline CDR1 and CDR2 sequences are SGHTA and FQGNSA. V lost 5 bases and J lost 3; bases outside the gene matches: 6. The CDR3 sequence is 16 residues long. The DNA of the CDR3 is TGTGCCAGCAGCAACACCGGGACTAGCGGGACAGATACGCAGTATTTT. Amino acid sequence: CASSNTGTSGTDTQYF.

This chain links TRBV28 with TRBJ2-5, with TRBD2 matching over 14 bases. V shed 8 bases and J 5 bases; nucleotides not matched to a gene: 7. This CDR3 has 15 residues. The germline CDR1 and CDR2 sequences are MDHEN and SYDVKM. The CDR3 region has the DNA TGTGCCAGCGGGACTAGCGGGAGAGAAAGGGAGACCCAGTACTTC. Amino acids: CASGTSGRERETQYF.

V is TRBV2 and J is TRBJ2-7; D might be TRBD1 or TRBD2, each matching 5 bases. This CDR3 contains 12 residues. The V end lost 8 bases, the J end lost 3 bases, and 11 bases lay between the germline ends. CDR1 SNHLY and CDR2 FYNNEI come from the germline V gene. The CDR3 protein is CASSGTVYEQYV. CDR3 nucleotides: TGTGCCAGCTCCGGGACGGTCTACGAGCAGTACGTC.

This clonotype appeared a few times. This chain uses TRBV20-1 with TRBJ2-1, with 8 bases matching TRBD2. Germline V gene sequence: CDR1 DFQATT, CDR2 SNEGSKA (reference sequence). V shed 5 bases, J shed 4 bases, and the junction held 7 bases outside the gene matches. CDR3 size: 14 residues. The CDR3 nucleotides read TGCAGTGCTGCTCGACTAGCGAAGTACAATGAGCAGTTCTTC. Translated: CSAARLAKYNEQFF.

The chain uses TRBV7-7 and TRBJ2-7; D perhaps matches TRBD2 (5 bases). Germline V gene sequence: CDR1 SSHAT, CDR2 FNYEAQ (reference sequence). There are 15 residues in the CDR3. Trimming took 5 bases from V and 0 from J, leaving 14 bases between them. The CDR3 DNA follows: TGTGCCAGCAGCCCAAATGCTGGGAGCTCCTACGAGCAGTACTTC. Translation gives CASSPNAGSSYEQYF.

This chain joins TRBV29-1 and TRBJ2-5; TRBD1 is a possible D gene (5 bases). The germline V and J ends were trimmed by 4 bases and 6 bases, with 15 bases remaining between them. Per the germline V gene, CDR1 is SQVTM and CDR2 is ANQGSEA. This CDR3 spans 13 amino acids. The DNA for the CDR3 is TGCAGCGTTGTTCGTACAGGTGTAAAGACCCAGTACTTC. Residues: CSVVRTGVKTQYF.

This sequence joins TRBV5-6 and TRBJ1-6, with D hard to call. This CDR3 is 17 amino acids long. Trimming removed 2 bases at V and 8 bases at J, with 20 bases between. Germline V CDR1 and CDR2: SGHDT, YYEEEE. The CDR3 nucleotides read TGTGCCAGCAGCTTCTTCGAACCGCAAAAAAGAGATTCACCCCTCCACTTT. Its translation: CASSFFEPQKRDSPLHF.